This entry features one T cell receptor (beta chain) sequence. Its antigen has not been determined. No base qualities exist here, and no much larger clone lies one base off it. This entry is derived from a study of T cells in Graves' hyperthyroidism and ophthalmopathy (dated by TCRdb to the late 2010s). Notes on the research overall: Peripheral blood samples were taken at initial diagnosis, before any treatment was given. To identify distinguishing TCR V-J signatures, a discovery cohort of 100 or so patients was used, comprising 43 with Graves' ophthalmopathy and 57 with stable Graves' hyperthyroidism. Prospective prediction of ophthalmopathy was tested in an independent validation cohort of approximately 18 hyperthyroidism patients and some 17 patients who later progressed to ophthalmopathy. The 100 discovery patients were divided at random into training and test sets in a 7:3 ratio. The study also compared thyroid tissue and blood T-cell repertoires from five or six Graves' hyperthyroidism patients. After sampling, hyperthyroidism patients received methimazole starting at 30 mg daily, and ophthalmopathy patients received high-dose intravenous methylprednisolone. The paper reports TCR Vbeta CDR3 sequencing of fewer than 150 peripheral blood samples: 43 ophthalmopathy, over 70 hyperthyroidism and approximately 17 progressor patients.

The paper as a whole reports these results and caveats: A 13 V-J signature model separated ophthalmopathy from stable hyperthyroidism, with about 90% sensitivity and around 84% specificity in cross-validation and 80%/75% in testing. In validation, progression to ophthalmopathy was predicted by the model with approximately 67% sensitivity and 72% to 85% specificity, a median of around 5.9 months before onset. Most expanded thyroid clonotypes (frequency above 0.001) were also found in blood, which suggests that blood repertoires may mirror thyroid immune responses. No statistical method was used to set the sample size in advance, and investigators knew the group allocation.

The CDR3 numbers 14 residues from cysteine through phenylalanine. Of the read, only the CDR3 DNA is kept; its 42 bases are in frame from base 1. As encoded in the germline V gene, CDR1 is LGHNT while CDR2 is FRNRAP. Relative to germline, V is 2 bases shorter and J is 3 bases shorter, with 7 bases between their ends. The TCR beta CDR3 regions were amplified from RNA transcripts. A first-round RT-PCR of the TCR CDR3 used the HTBI primer set with the Qiagen OneStep RT-PCR kit. The libraries were constructed in a second round of multiplex PCR and then size-selected and purified. Paired-end sequencing of the libraries was performed with 100 bp reads on an Illumina HiSeq2000. Under the source paper's analysis protocol: SOAPnuke was used to process the raw data, throwing out any read that contained adapters or uncalled bases, had a mean Phred below 15, or lacked an exact constant-primer or identifier match. COPE v1.2.5 was used to merge the high-quality paired reads, and each unique nucleotide sequence was defined as a clonotype. MiTCR v1.1 was used to align clonotypes to the IMGT TRBV, TRBD and TRBJ reference segments. The analysis was restricted to V-J combinations with a frequency above 0.0001, which together covered 99.2% of the repertoires. The TCS score was defined as F50 (clonal expansion) divided by E x V (chaos), with BLOSUM62-based TCRdist calculated between CDR3 peptides within each V-J. Welch's t-statistics and random forest reduced 500 to 650 V-J features to fewer than 15, which were used in a naive Bayes classifier (R e1071). In TCRdb, the public reads were trimmed at Q25 with fastp and aligned with MiXCR, with productive beta chains retained. Rows matching on CDR3 protein sequence are summarized as one entry with the most common DNA and genes. TCRdb, not the authors, supplied the V and J calls. This sample is represented by hundreds of thousands of distinct CDR3 sequences; 20% to 25% of them were singletons. Together, the top ten hold roughly 60% of the sample.

Moderately to severely active disease, a Clinical Activity Score of at least 3, a NOSPECS grade of at least 4, and a duration under 3 months were present in ophthalmopathy patients. The study excluded patients with uncontrolled infections, other autoimmune diseases, pregnancy or lactation. Diagnoses relied on clinical symptoms, serum thyroxine and TRAb, thyroid ultrasound and orbital computed tomography. PBMCs were isolated from about 10 ml of fresh peripheral blood by Ficoll-Paque density gradient centrifugation. Total RNA was extracted with Trizol reagent, and quality was checked on an Agilent 2100 Bioanalyzer.

The V and J genes are TRBV12-5 and TRBJ1-4; there is no confident call for the D gene. Sequenced material: blood. This clonotype was sampled from a young man with Graves' ophthalmopathy. The DNA sequence follows: TGTGCTAGTGGTTTGAGCGGATCTAATGAAAAACTGTTTTTT. The resulting protein is CASGLSGSNEKLFF.